A single T cell receptor beta chain is shown here with its context. Profiling relied on immunoSEQ multiplex PCR, and the TCRdb table lists in-frame clones only, not all of them. The data contain some 320,000 clones, 89% of them singletons. These data come from a study of blood T cell repertoires in COVID-19. V lost 3 bases and J lost 4, with 12 bases in between. The CDR3 sequence is 15 residues long. Germline V lookup: CDR1 LNHDA, CDR2 SQIVND (reference sequence). This TCR came from a man in his sixties who had recovered from COVID-19. The chain carries TRBV19 and TRBJ1-4; possibly TRBD1 for D (5 bases). The sample consisted of PBMCs or T cells enriched from blood (not recorded which). CDR3 protein: CASSIGRALNEKLFF. The CDR3 DNA sequence: TGTGCCAGTAGTATTGGCAGGGCCCTTAATGAAAAACTGTTTTTT.